The 8 T cell receptor beta chains below come from one sample, sequenced in a study of cytomegalovirus exposure and HLA in healthy donors. PCR was performed using 60 Vbeta and 13 Jbeta primers. Using immunoSEQ multiplex PCR, the repertoire was profiled, and TCRdb retains in-frame clones only, with some absent. The table has about 200,000 clones, roughly 80% seen once. The sequenced material came from PBMCs. These receptors all come from a male donor in good health and CMV-seropositive.

In this sample, this clone turned up a few times. The rearrangement links TRBV2 to TRBJ2-2; 7 bases align to TRBD2. Trimming took 3 bases from V and 7 from J; bases not matched to a gene: 8. This CDR3 spans 15 amino acids. Germline-derived CDR1 and CDR2 are SNHLY and FYNNEI. CDR3 nucleotide sequence: TGTGCCAGCAGTGATCTTACTAGCGTGATCGGGGAGCTGTTTTTT. Translated, it gives CASSDLTSVIGELFF. The variable domain in full, completed from reference TRBV2 and TRBJ2-2, reads EPEVTQTPSHQVTQMGQEVILRCVPISNHLYFYWYRQILGQKVEFLVSFYNNEISEKSEIFDDQFSVERPDGSNFTLKIRSTKLEDSAMYFCASSDLTSVIGELFFGEGSRLTVL.

The genes are TRBV18 and TRBJ2-1; D remains unclear. The CDR3 length is 11 residues. Trimming cost V 5 bases and J 9 bases, with 8 bases left between them. Germline CDR1 and CDR2: KGHSH and LQKENI. CDR3 residues: CASSIDSEQFF. CDR3 in DNA: TGTGCCAGCTCAATTGATAGTGAGCAGTTCTTC.

This CDR3 reads CASSEYTVQYF. CDR3 coding DNA: TGTGCCAGCAGCGAATATACAGTTCAGTACTTC. The chain combines TRBV7-9 with TRBJ2-4; D unclear. Germline V gene lookup returns CDR1 SEHNR and CDR2 FQNEAQ (reference sequence). The length of the CDR3 is 11 residues. Between the trimmed V and J ends, which lost 5 bases and 11 bases, there was a span of 10 bases.

J is TRBJ2-1 and V is TRBV27; 8 bases match TRBD2. J was trimmed by 7 bases and V by 4 bases; bases with no gene match: 6. Germline V CDR1 and CDR2: MNHEY, SMNVEV (reference sequence). The CDR3 length is 14 residues. CDR3 coding DNA: TGTGCCAGCAGTTCCCGACTAGCGAGGAATGAGCAGTTCTTC. Amino acids: CASSSRLARNEQFF.

The chain carries TRBV13 and TRBJ2-1; possible D gene TRBD1, 5 bases. The germline V gene has CDR1 PRHDT and CDR2 FYEKMQ (reference sequence). V was cut by 3 bases and J by 5 bases, with 8 bases left in between. This CDR3 comprises 13 residues. The CDR3 spells CASSFTDNNEQFF. The CDR3 DNA is TGTGCCAGCAGCTTCACGGACAACAATGAGCAGTTCTTC.

V usage is TRBV18 and J usage is TRBJ1-1, with D possibly matching TRBD1 (6 bases). Germline CDR1 and CDR2: KGHSH and LQKENI. This CDR3 has 16 amino acids. V shed 3 bases and J shed 0 bases, with 14 bases lying between them. CDR3 nucleotides: TGTGCCAGCTCACCCCCGGGCAGGGGCCTGAACACTGAAGCTTTCTTT. This translates into CASSPPGRGLNTEAFF. Filled out from reference TRBV18 and TRBJ1-1, the complete variable domain reads NAGVMQNPRHLVRRRGQEARLRCSPMKGHSHVYWYRQLPEEGLKFMVYLQKENIIDESGMPKERFSAEFPKEGPSILRIQQVVRGDSAAYFCASSPPGRGLNTEAFFGQGTRLTVV.

The CDR3 bases are TGTGCCAGCAGCGTAGGGCCCGCAGGGGGCACAGATACGCAGTATTTT. Its protein is CASSVGPAGGTDTQYF. The V gene is TRBV9, the J gene TRBJ2-3, with D possibly TRBD1 on 6 matching bases. Germline V gene data show CDR1 as SGDLS and CDR2 as YYNGEE. CDR3 length: 16 amino acids. Trimming left V 0 bases short and J 1 base short, with 12 bases between.

Only one count was recorded for this clone. The chain combines TRBV19 with TRBJ2-1; the match to TRBD2 covers 12 bases. V lost 2 bases and J lost 0; bases outside the gene matches: 5. The CDR3 runs to 18 residues. Germline V gives CDR1 LNHDA, CDR2 SQIVND (reference sequence). CDR3 nucleotides: TGTGCCAGTAGTATATACACTAGCGGGAGGAGCTCCTACAATGAGCAGTTCTTC. This codes for CASSIYTSGRSSYNEQFF.